The 14 T cell receptor beta chains below come from one sample, sequenced in a study of blood T cell repertoires in COVID-19. The protocol was immunoSEQ multiplex PCR, while the TCRdb copy is restricted to in-frame clones and leaves out a portion. The sample lists over 250,000 clones, approximately 90% seen once, with approximately 2.5% in the top ten. The sample was PBMCs or T cells enriched from blood (not recorded which). Receptor source: a woman aged 18-29 years who had recovered from COVID-19.

This chain links TRBV19 with TRBJ1-2, with D hard to call. This CDR3 has 15 residues. V was trimmed by 1 base and J by 2 bases, leaving 11 bases between them. Germline CDR1 and CDR2: LNHDA and SQIVND (reference sequence). CDR3: CASSIGPGTNYGYTF. Here the CDR3 DNA reads TGTGCCAGTAGTATAGGGCCGGGAACCAACTATGGCTACACCTTC.

The chain employs TRBV28 and TRBJ1-5, with 11 bases fitting TRBD1. The CDR3 runs to 15 residues. Germline V gene lookup returns CDR1 MDHEN and CDR2 SYDVKM. Germline trimming cut 4 bases from V and 6 bases from J; bases unmatched to any gene: 5. The CDR3 DNA is TGTGCCAGCAGTTCGGACAGGGGGCAGGGTCAGCCCCAGCATTTT. Amino acids: CASSSDRGQGQPQHF. The full variable domain, with the rest looked up from reference TRBV28 and TRBJ1-5, is DVKVTQSSRYLVKRTGEKVFLECVQDMDHENMFWYRQDPGLGLRLIYFSYDVKMKEKGDIPEGYSVSREKKERFSLILESASTNQTSMYLCASSSDRGQGQPQHFGDGTRLSIL.

The genes are TRBV4-1 and TRBJ1-6; TRBD1 matches 7 bases. Germline lookup yields CDR1 MGHRA and CDR2 YSYEKL. The CDR3 has 16 amino acids. V gave up 1 base and J gave up 3 bases; unmatched junction bases: 3. CDR3 amino acids: CASSQGPGGYNSPLHF. CDR3 sequence (DNA): TGCGCCAGCAGCCAAGGCCCAGGGGGCTATAATTCACCCCTCCACTTT.

The chain carries TRBV28 and TRBJ2-3, with 7 bases aligning to TRBD2. This CDR3 contains 13 residues. Trimming removed 6 bases from V and 6 bases from J; junction bases left unmatched: 6. Per the germline V gene, CDR1 is MDHEN and CDR2 is SYDVKM. The CDR3 DNA sequence: TGTGCCAGCAGCGGGGGGACTCGGGATACGCAGTATTTT. Its translation is CASSGGTRDTQYF. Full variable domain (remainder filled in from reference TRBV28 and TRBJ2-3): DVKVTQSSRYLVKRTGEKVFLECVQDMDHENMFWYRQDPGLGLRLIYFSYDVKMKEKGDIPEGYSVSREKKERFSLILESASTNQTSMYLCASSGGTRDTQYFGPGTRLTVL.

The chain carries TRBV24-1 and TRBJ1-2, with unresolved D. The V end was cut by 2 bases, the J end by 7 bases, with 7 bases between. The CDR3 runs to 12 residues. Germline V gives CDR1 KGHDR, CDR2 SFDVKD. The CDR3 DNA reads as TGTGCCACCAGTGATTCCGGGATTGGCTACACCTTC. This codes for CATSDSGIGYTF.

The chain has TRBV19 and TRBJ1-6; TRBD1 agrees at 8 bases. The CDR3 extends over 14 amino acids. The V segment lost 3 bases and the J segment 11 bases; nucleotides outside the gene matches: 6. Germline lookup yields CDR1 LNHDA and CDR2 SQIVND (reference sequence). The CDR3 DNA follows: TGTGCCAGTAGTATCATTACAGGGGGAACACCCCTCCACTTT. Amino acid sequence: CASSIITGGTPLHF. Looking up the rest from reference TRBV19 and TRBJ1-6 gives the full variable domain: DGGITQSPKYLFRKEGQNVTLSCEQNLNHDAMYWYRQDPGQGLRLIYYSQIVNDFQKGDIAEGYSVSREKKESFPLTVTSAQKNPTAFYLCASSIITGGTPLHFGNGTRLTVT.

This clone was observed once. The chain employs TRBV5-5 and TRBJ1-6; D gene ambiguous. CDR3 length: 13 residues. Trimming shortened V by 3 bases and J by 6 bases, and 7 bases separated the two germline ends. CDR1 is SGHKS, CDR2 YYEKEE, per germline (reference sequence). CDR3: CASSWEINSPLHF. The CDR3 DNA follows: TGTGCCAGCAGCTGGGAGATTAATTCACCCCTCCACTTT.

CDR3 coding DNA: TGTGCCATCAGTGAGTTTCTGCAGGGGGTCGGGGCCAACGTCCTGACTTTC. Translation gives CAISEFLQGVGANVLTF. This rearrangement joins TRBV10-3 to TRBJ2-6; 7 bases are shared with TRBD1. CDR3 length equals 17 residues. V lost 1 base, J lost 4 bases, and 7 bases stayed unmatched. Germline loops: CDR1 ENHRY, CDR2 SYGVKD.

The chain combines TRBV24-1 with TRBJ1-1, with a weak D call TRBD1 (5 bases). The length of the CDR3 is 12 residues. In germline, CDR1 is KGHDR, CDR2 SFDVKD. V shed 10 bases and J shed 4 bases, with 12 bases lying between them. The CDR3 region is CATGGGSTEAFF. CDR3 bases: TGTGCCACGGGCGGGGGTTCCACTGAAGCTTTCTTT.

The rearrangement uses TRBV5-4 and TRBJ2-4; TRBD2 might be the D (6 bases). The germline V and J ends were trimmed by 4 bases and 0 bases, with 11 bases remaining between them. The length of the CDR3 is 15 residues. The germline V gene encodes CDR1 SGHNT and CDR2 YYREEE (reference sequence). The CDR3 here is CASSEGLLAKNIQYF. CDR3 nucleotide sequence: TGTGCCAGCAGCGAGGGACTCTTAGCCAAAAACATTCAGTACTTC.

CDR3 region: CASSSDRVGGYTF. The DNA of the CDR3 is TGTGCCAGCAGCTCAGACAGGGTGGGGGGCTACACCTTC. The gene calls are TRBV7-9 and TRBJ1-2; 7 positions match TRBD1. CDR3 length: 13 amino acids. Unmatched junction bases numbered 7, after V lost 4 bases and J lost 8 bases. The germline V gene has CDR1 SEHNR and CDR2 FQNEAQ (reference sequence).

The chain carries TRBV2 and TRBJ2-2, with 9 bases lining up with TRBD1. The germline V gene has CDR1 SNHLY and CDR2 FYNNEI. CDR3 length: 15 residues. J was trimmed by 3 bases and V by 9 bases; bases with no gene match: 8. The chain's CDR3 is CARLTGGADTGELFF. The CDR3 DNA is TGTGCCAGACTTACAGGGGGCGCGGACACCGGGGAGCTGTTTTTT.

The V gene is TRBV6-5, the J gene TRBJ1-2, with 7 bases matching TRBD1. CDR1 is MNHEY, CDR2 SVGAGI, per germline. Losses at the gene ends were 5 bases for V and 4 bases for J; bases not matched to a gene: 4. The CDR3 extends over 13 amino acids. The CDR3 DNA follows: TGTGCCAGCAGTCGGGACAGAATCTATGGCTACACCTTC. The encoded protein is CASSRDRIYGYTF.

The rearrangement uses TRBV3-1 (or the pseudogene TRBV3-2) and TRBJ2-2; D is unclear. The CDR3 loop spans 15 amino acids. V was clipped by 0 bases and J by 2 bases, with 7 bases between them. The germline V gene has CDR1 LGHDT and CDR2 YNNKEL (reference sequence). CDR3 in amino acids: CASSQELVNTGELFF. The CDR3 DNA sequence: TGTGCCAGCAGCCAAGAACTTGTCAACACCGGGGAGCTGTTTTTT.